The 23 T cell receptor beta chains in this list originate from one sample, sequenced in a study of neoadjuvant anti-PD-1 for oral cavity cancer. The repertoire was sequenced with immunoSEQ multiplex PCR; TCRdb's copy has only in-frame clones and lacks some. This table holds about 15,000 clones, approximately 70% found once. Sequencing was performed on PBMCs, taken before nivolumab (anti-PD-1) treatment. These receptors were obtained from a person between 40 and 80 years old with oral cavity squamous cell carcinoma.

V gene TRBV5-1 combines with J gene TRBJ2-5, with D tentatively TRBD1 (5 bases). The CDR3 totals 14 residues. Germline loops: CDR1 SGHRS, CDR2 YFSETQ. The V gene lost 2 bases and the J gene lost 0 bases, with 8 bases spanning the gap. DNA of the CDR3: TGCGCCAGCAGCTTTAAGGGGTACCAAGAGACCCAGTACTTC. Translating gives CASSFKGYQETQYF.

This chain connects TRBV5-1 to TRBJ2-1, with 10 bases lining up with TRBD1. The CDR3 has 18 residues. V shed 4 bases and J 2 bases; nucleotides not matched to a gene: 12. CDR1 SGHRS and CDR2 YFSETQ come from the germline V gene. DNA of the CDR3: TGCGCCAGCAGCCTTGGCCGGGTCGGGACAGGGGCCTACAATGAGCAGTTCTTC. Amino acids: CASSLGRVGTGAYNEQFF.

The chain uses TRBV9 and TRBJ2-7; D is perhaps TRBD1 (6 bases). Trimming shortened V by 4 bases and J by 2 bases, and 19 bases separated the two germline ends. Per germline, CDR1 SGDLS and CDR2 YYNGEE. This CDR3 has 16 residues. CDR3 nucleotide sequence: TGTGCCAGCAGCAAGAATTACAGGGTCGGAACCTACGAGCAGTACTTC. It specifies CASSKNYRVGTYEQYF.

The rearrangement links TRBV27 to TRBJ1-4, with D unresolved. V dropped 3 bases and J dropped 7 bases, with 3 bases sitting between them. Germline V gives CDR1 MNHEY, CDR2 SMNVEV (reference sequence). CDR3 length equals 11 residues. The CDR3 here is CASSFGEKLFF. DNA for the CDR3: TGTGCCAGCAGTTTCGGTGAAAAACTGTTTTTT.

This chain joins TRBV30 and TRBJ1-1; D gene ambiguous. Trimming stripped 2 bases from V and 6 bases from J, with 13 bases between. The CDR3 sequence is 13 residues long. Germline CDR1 GTSNPN, CDR2 SVGIG (reference sequence). The CDR3 spells CAWSTRVVAEAFF. Written as DNA, the CDR3 is TGTGCCTGGAGTACGAGGGTTGTCGCTGAAGCTTTCTTT.

The chain links TRBV7-8 to TRBJ2-2; D remains unclear. CDR1 SGHVS and CDR2 FQNEAQ come from the germline V gene. The CDR3 totals 13 residues. The V gene lost 4 bases and the J gene lost 6 bases, with 9 bases spanning the gap. CDR3 in DNA: TGTGCCAGCAGCTCCCTCTATCCCGGGGAGCTGTTTTTT. Protein sequence: CASSSLYPGELFF.

V gene TRBV10-3 combines with J gene TRBJ1-1; possible D gene TRBD1, 6 bases. The CDR3 is 14 residues long. Trimming removed 6 bases from V and 3 bases from J, with 14 bases in between. Germline-derived CDR1 and CDR2 are ENHRY and SYGVKD. As DNA, the CDR3 is TGTGCCATCAGGACGGTAGGGGGGCACACTGAAGCTTTCTTT. This codes for CAIRTVGGHTEAFF.

The CDR3 region is CASSELWTEAFF. The CDR3 nucleotides are TGTGCCAGCAGTGAATTGTGGACTGAAGCTTTCTTT. The V and J genes are TRBV6-1 and TRBJ1-1; unclear D gene. Germline CDR1 reads MNHNS; CDR2 reads SASEGT. Trimming left V 2 bases short and J 5 bases short, with 6 bases between. The CDR3 is 12 residues long.

The chain links TRBV5-1 to TRBJ1-4; D uncertain. This CDR3 has 15 amino acids. Trimming pared 2 bases from V and 0 bases from J, leaving 8 bases between. The germline V gene encodes CDR1 SGHRS and CDR2 YFSETQ. The CDR3 region is CASSFEYSTNEKLFF. CDR3 nucleotides: TGCGCCAGCAGCTTCGAGTATTCAACTAATGAAAAACTGTTTTTT.

This clone has more than one count but fewer than ten. V usage is TRBV5-1 and J usage is TRBJ2-3; weak D call: TRBD1 (6 bases). V was cut by 3 bases and J by 2 bases, with 13 bases left in between. The CDR3 totals 15 residues. The germline V gene encodes CDR1 SGHRS and CDR2 YFSETQ. The CDR3 DNA reads TGCGCCAGCAGCTCGCCGGACAGCTCCACAGATACGCAGTATTTT. This translates into CASSSPDSSTDTQYF.

This clone was detected a few times. This chain uses TRBV5-5 with TRBJ1-2; TRBD1 might be the D (6 bases). The CDR3 covers 14 residues. Trimming took 6 bases from V and 1 from J, leaving 13 bases between them. Looked up from germline, CDR1 is SGHKS and CDR2 is YYEKEE (reference sequence). The CDR3 sequence: CASTRGADNYGYTF. The CDR3 coding sequence is TGTGCCAGCACCCGGGGGGCAGATAACTATGGCTACACCTTC.

V usage is TRBV19 and J usage is TRBJ2-5; the D gene could be TRBD1 or TRBD2 (7 bases each). Trimming removed 4 bases from V and 5 bases from J, with 17 bases in between. The CDR3 is made up of 15 amino acids. The germline V gene has CDR1 LNHDA and CDR2 SQIVND (reference sequence). As DNA, the CDR3 is TGTGCCAGTAGTAGACAGGGAGGGGGTCTGGAGACCCAGTACTTC. Translated: CASSRQGGGLETQYF.

A few counts support this clone. The V and J genes are TRBV7-9 and TRBJ1-2; no firm D call. V gave up 5 bases and J gave up 3 bases, with 10 bases separating them. Germline lookup yields CDR1 SEHNR and CDR2 FQNEAQ (reference sequence). The CDR3 runs 13 residues. CDR3 amino acids: CASSAERYYGYTF. The CDR3 coding sequence is TGTGCCAGCAGCGCCGAGAGGTACTATGGCTACACCTTC.

The chain carries TRBV6-6 and TRBJ2-5; the D gene is possibly TRBD1 (6 bases). The V end lost 5 bases, the J end lost 5 bases, and 18 bases lay between the germline ends. The germline gives CDR1 MNHNY, CDR2 SVGAGI (reference sequence). This CDR3 spans 15 amino acids. The DNA of the CDR3 is TGTGCCAGCAGTGAGATTACAGGGTCGGTCGAGACCCAGTACTTC. Encoded protein: CASSEITGSVETQYF.

This clone was observed a few times. The chain joins TRBV27 to TRBJ1-1, with a possible D match to TRBD1 (5 bases). This CDR3 comprises 11 residues. Looked up from germline, CDR1 is MNHEY and CDR2 is SMNVEV (reference sequence). V lost 6 bases and J 4 bases, leaving 6 bases between the germline ends. DNA of the CDR3: TGTGCCAGCAGGGACATCACTGAAGCTTTCTTT. It is translated as CASRDITEAFF.

This clone was picked up a small number of times. The chain combines TRBV6-5 with TRBJ2-5; a possible D gene is TRBD2 (5 bases). The V gene lost 2 bases and the J gene lost 10 bases, with 8 bases spanning the gap. Germline CDR1 reads MNHEY; CDR2 reads SVGAGI. The CDR3 consists of 11 residues. This CDR3 is CASSYGADQYF. The CDR3 DNA reads as TGTGCCAGCAGTTACGGAGCGGACCAGTACTTC.

V is TRBV10-3 and J is TRBJ1-2; D uncertain. CDR1 and CDR2 (germline): ENHRY, SYGVKD. CDR3 length equals 11 residues. Trimming pared 2 bases from V and 7 bases from J, leaving 5 bases between. The CDR3 sequence: CAISEGGGYTF. The CDR3 coding sequence is TGTGCCATCAGTGAGGGTGGTGGCTACACCTTC.

The V call is TRBV20-1, the J call TRBJ1-5; D gene unclear. V lost 5 bases and J lost 6, with 5 bases in between. Germline loops: CDR1 DFQATT, CDR2 SNEGSKA (reference sequence). This CDR3 spans 10 amino acids. CDR3 nucleotide sequence: TGCAGTGCTCCCGGTCAGCCCCAGCATTTT. Its protein product is CSAPGQPQHF.

The rearrangement joins TRBV20-1 to TRBJ2-3, with D uncertain. The CDR3 is 11 amino acids. Germline CDR1 DFQATT, CDR2 SNEGSKA (reference sequence). The germline V and J ends were trimmed by 7 bases and 4 bases, with 9 bases remaining between them. CDR3 bases: TGCAGTGTGGTCCTGGCAGATACGCAGTATTTT. Residues: CSVVLADTQYF.

This chain joins TRBV27 and TRBJ1-1; 7 nucleotides align to TRBD1. The germline V gene has CDR1 MNHEY and CDR2 SMNVEV (reference sequence). Germline trimming cut 7 bases from V and 5 bases from J; bases unmatched to any gene: 7. The CDR3 is 13 residues long. CDR3 DNA: TGTGCCAGCACGCCCCAGGGGGAGACTGAAGCTTTCTTT. Its translation is CASTPQGETEAFF.

The chain carries TRBV6-1 and TRBJ2-7; D gene ambiguous. Germline V lookup: CDR1 MNHNS, CDR2 SASEGT. Trimming cost V 2 bases and J 3 bases, with 14 bases left between them. This CDR3 is 15 amino acids long. The CDR3 here is CASSENRRDVYEQYF. The CDR3 DNA reads TGTGCCAGCAGTGAAAACCGACGTGACGTCTACGAGCAGTACTTC.

This clone has only a few counts. The gene calls are TRBV7-6 and TRBJ2-1, with TRBD2 matching 7 bases. The CDR3 consists of 11 residues. Germline V gene sequence: CDR1 SGHVS, CDR2 FNYEAQ. The V and J ends lost 4 bases and 9 bases, in that order; junction bases with no gene match: 0. The CDR3 here is CASSSGGEQFF. CDR3 nucleotides: TGTGCCAGCAGCTCGGGGGGTGAGCAGTTCTTC.

This chain joins TRBV4-1 and TRBJ2-3, with D possibly matching TRBD2 (6 bases). The V end was cut by 4 bases, the J end by 0 bases, with 14 bases between. CDR1 is MGHRA and CDR2 is YSYEKL in the germline V gene. CDR3 length equals 16 residues. CDR3 amino acids: CASSPFSGASTDTQYF. DNA for the CDR3: TGCGCCAGCAGCCCCTTTAGCGGAGCAAGCACAGATACGCAGTATTTT.